The rows below give T cell receptor beta chains drawn from one sample of a study of identical twins. TCRdb processed the 5' RACE reads anew with MiXCR; each CDR3 protein has one entry. The sample lists fewer than 550,000 distinct CDR3 sequences; roughly an eighth were seen once. Another study also made use of these data, one on yellow fever vaccine responses in identical twins.

The specimen sequenced was CD4+ T cells sorted from blood. The source of these receptors is a woman aged 18-29 years in good health. The CDR3 runs from the conserved cysteine through the conserved F or W. D genes are given only for firm matches. Clone size is shown for a subset of rows, as once, few, many or a class of expanded clone.

cdr3_nt	cdr3_aa	j_call	cdr3_length	d_call	v_call	clone_size
TGTGCCAGCAGCTTAAAACAGGTCAGACAATGGGAGCAGTTCTTC	CASSLKQVRQWEQFF	TRBJ2-1	15	.	TRBV7-2	few
TGCAGTGCTAGAGATGGGGGACGTCGGCATCCCGAGCAGTACTTC	CSARDGGRRHPEQYF	TRBJ2-7	15	.	TRBV20-1	.
TGCGCCAGCAGCCAAGGACTAGCGGGTGATAATGAGCAGTTCTTC	CASSQGLAGDNEQFF	TRBJ2-1	15	TRBD2	TRBV4-1	many
TGCAGTGCTAGAGGCCCGGGGACTAGCGGAGCTAACACAGATACGCAGTATTTT	CSARGPGTSGANTDTQYF	TRBJ2-3	18	TRBD2	TRBV20-1	.
TGTGCCAGCAGCCCCGCTTCTGCGGTTCGCTCCTACGAGCAGTACTTC	CASSPASAVRSYEQYF	TRBJ2-7	16	.	TRBV7-2	.
TGCGCCAGCAGCTCGAAGGCAGGGTCCCCCGAGCAGTACTTC	CASSSKAGSPEQYF	TRBJ2-7	14	.	TRBV5-1	few
TGTGCCAGCAGTTTATGGGACAGGGGGAGCAATGAGCAGTTCTTC	CASSLWDRGSNEQFF	TRBJ2-1	15	TRBD1	TRBV12-3/TRBV12-4	.
TGTGCCAGCAGCCTGACAGGGGCGGGCAATGAGCAGTTCTTC	CASSLTGAGNEQFF	TRBJ2-1	14	TRBD1	TRBV12-3/TRBV12-4	.
TGTGCCAGCTTCACAAGCGGGGGACCCCAGTACTTC	CASFTSGGPQYF	TRBJ2-5	12	TRBD2	TRBV6-5	.
TGTGCCAGCAGCTTTGAGGTCTCCTACGAGCAGTACTTC	CASSFEVSYEQYF	TRBJ2-7	13	.	TRBV7-9	.
TGCGCCAGCAGCTTTTTCCAGCCCTACACAGATACGCAGTATTTT	CASSFFQPYTDTQYF	TRBJ2-3	15	.	TRBV5-1	.
TGTGCCAGCAGTTTCTTGGGGGGCACAGATACGCAGTATTTT	CASSFLGGTDTQYF	TRBJ2-3	14	.	TRBV12-3/TRBV12-4	many
TGTGCCAGCAGGACCCCGGACAGGGCTAATGGGGCCAACGTCCTGACTTTC	CASRTPDRANGANVLTF	TRBJ2-6	17	TRBD1	TRBV28	few
TGTGCCAGCAGCCTCTATGGAGTAGCGGGGGGGAATGAGCAGTTCTTC	CASSLYGVAGGNEQFF	TRBJ2-1	16	TRBD2	TRBV7-9	many
TGTGCCAGCAGCTTAGGGGACAGGGAGAGAGAGACCCAGTACTTC	CASSLGDRERETQYF	TRBJ2-5	15	TRBD1	TRBV7-2	.
TGTGCCAGCAGCTTCGCAGCGGGGAGCAAAAACATTCAGTACTTC	CASSFAAGSKNIQYF	TRBJ2-4	15	TRBD2	TRBV7-9	few
TGCAGTGCCAGGCCGGGGGCTGAAAAACTGTTTTTT	CSARPGAEKLFF	TRBJ1-4	12	.	TRBV20-1	many
TGTGCCACCAGCAGAGCCTCGGGAAGGGCCGACGGGGAGCTGTTTTTT	CATSRASGRADGELFF	TRBJ2-2	16	.	TRBV15	few
TGTGCCAGCAGCCGCCAGGGGGAAAACTACGAGCAGTACTTC	CASSRQGENYEQYF	TRBJ2-7	14	TRBD1	TRBV12-3/TRBV12-4	.
TGTGCCAGCAGTGACCAACAGGGGACCGGGGAGCTGTTTTTT	CASSDQQGTGELFF	TRBJ2-2	14	TRBD1	TRBV12-3/TRBV12-4	.
TGCAGCGTTGGTATAGCGGGAGGCGCAGATACGCAGTATTTT	CSVGIAGGADTQYF	TRBJ2-3	14	TRBD2	TRBV29-1	.
TGCAGTGCTAGGAAAGCAGGTGGGTTGAACACTGAAGCTTTCTTT	CSARKAGGLNTEAFF	TRBJ1-1	15	.	TRBV20-1	.
TGCGCCAGCAGTGAGCGACCCTACACAGATACGCAGTATTTT	CASSERPYTDTQYF	TRBJ2-3	14	.	TRBV10-1	few
TGTGCCAGTAGTAGCGGACGCCACAATGAGCAGTTCTTC	CASSSGRHNEQFF	TRBJ2-1	13	.	TRBV19	few
TGTGCCAGCAGAGCGGGGGGCCCCAGCACCGGGGAGCTGTTTTTT	CASRAGGPSTGELFF	TRBJ2-2	15	TRBD2	TRBV7-2	few
TGTGCCAGCAGCCATACAGGGGTTTCACAACATACGCAGTATTTT	CASSHTGVSQHTQYF	TRBJ2-3	15	TRBD1	TRBV3-1	few
TGCAGCGCCTGGTCACTAGCGGGATACAATGAGCAGTTCTTC	CSAWSLAGYNEQFF	TRBJ2-1	14	TRBD2	TRBV29-1	few
TGCAGTGCACCCAGGGGGCGCGTTGGGTCCTACAATGAGCAGTTCTTC	CSAPRGRVGSYNEQFF	TRBJ2-1	16	TRBD1	TRBV20-1	.
TGTGCCACACGCGAGGATCAGAACACTGAAGCTTTCTTT	CATREDQNTEAFF	TRBJ1-1	13	.	TRBV12-3/TRBV12-4	many
TGTGCCAGCAGCTTATCCCCTAGCGGGAACACAGATACGCAGTATTTT	CASSLSPSGNTDTQYF	TRBJ2-3	16	TRBD2	TRBV11-2	few
TGTGCCAGCAGCTGGACCAGGGAAGATACGCAGTATTTT	CASSWTREDTQYF	TRBJ2-3	13	.	TRBV7-2	many
TGCGCCAGCAGCCAAGTGGGGCCGTTCTATGGCTACACCTTC	CASSQVGPFYGYTF	TRBJ1-2	14	.	TRBV4-3	few
TGTGCCAGCAGCTTAGTTGGGACTATTCCCTACAATGAGCAGTTCTTC	CASSLVGTIPYNEQFF	TRBJ2-1	16	TRBD2	TRBV7-8	.
TGCGCCAGCAGCCAGACGGGGGACTTTTACGAGCAGTACTTC	CASSQTGDFYEQYF	TRBJ2-7	14	.	TRBV4-1	.
TGCAGTGCTAGAGATAGCGGGACAGGGAAACCCGAGCAGTACTTC	CSARDSGTGKPEQYF	TRBJ2-7	15	.	TRBV20-1	.
TGTGCCAGCAGTGCAGGGGTCGGGGAGCTGTTTTTT	CASSAGVGELFF	TRBJ2-2	12	.	TRBV6-5	few
TGCGCCAGCCGCGCCACAGGGGATTTGGAGCAGTACTTC	CASRATGDLEQYF	TRBJ2-7	13	TRBD1	TRBV5-1	.
TGTGCCACCCTGGGGGAGGGCCCCATCGCAGATACGCAGTATTTT	CATLGEGPIADTQYF	TRBJ2-3	15	TRBD2	TRBV10-3	.
TGTGCCAGCAGCCAAGATCCGGCACCGAGCACAGATACGCAGTATTTT	CASSQDPAPSTDTQYF	TRBJ2-3	16	.	TRBV4-2	few
TGTGCCAGCAGTGGGGCCCGACAAAGGGGGAATGAGCAGTTCTTC	CASSGARQRGNEQFF	TRBJ2-1	15	.	TRBV12-3/TRBV12-4	many
TGTGCCATCAGTCCTCGGGAGGGAAACACCATATATTTT	CAISPREGNTIYF	TRBJ1-3	13	.	TRBV10-3	many
TGTGCCAGCAGCGTCGGGGGCTTTGCGACAGATACGCAGTATTTT	CASSVGGFATDTQYF	TRBJ2-3	15	.	TRBV9	few
TGTGCCACCGAACCCGCCTGGGGGGTCTCCACAGATACGCAGTATTTT	CATEPAWGVSTDTQYF	TRBJ2-3	16	.	TRBV7-2	few
TGTGCCAGCAGTTACTCAGGACTATCCTATGAGCAGTTCTTC	CASSYSGLSYEQFF	TRBJ2-1	14	.	TRBV6-5	.
TGTGCCAGCAGCTGGGCTGGGGACAGGGTAGAGACCCAGTACTTC	CASSWAGDRVETQYF	TRBJ2-5	15	TRBD1	TRBV5-5	.
TGTGCCATCAATCCTGGCGGCGGGAAGAGTTACAATGAGCAGTTCTTC	CAINPGGGKSYNEQFF	TRBJ2-1	16	.	TRBV10-3	many
TGTGCCAGCAGCCAAGAAGGGGGCTTTCGGACAGGGAATTCACCCCTCCACTTT	CASSQEGGFRTGNSPLHF	TRBJ1-6	18	TRBD1	TRBV3-1	.
TGTGCCACCAGCAGAGAAGTCAGGACAGGGGGAGAGACCCAGTACTTC	CATSREVRTGGETQYF	TRBJ2-5	16	TRBD1	TRBV15	few
TGCAGTGCCTACTCTTTAGAGCAGTTCTTC	CSAYSLEQFF	TRBJ2-1	10	.	TRBV20-1	.
TGTGCCAGCAGTTTAACGGGGGGCGGGGAGACCCAGTACTTC	CASSLTGGGETQYF	TRBJ2-5	14	.	TRBV28	many
TGCAGCGTTGAAGGGGCGGGCGGTGAGCAGTTCTTC	CSVEGAGGEQFF	TRBJ2-1	12	.	TRBV29-1	many
TGCAGCGCCTTCGGGACGGCGAACACTGAAGCTTTCTTT	CSAFGTANTEAFF	TRBJ1-1	13	.	TRBV29-1	.
TGCAGCGTTTTTATACAGGGGGGGAACACTGAAGCTTTCTTT	CSVFIQGGNTEAFF	TRBJ1-1	14	TRBD1	TRBV29-1	many
TGTGCCAGCAGTTTCTCGATAAGGGGGACTAGCGGATCCTACAATGAGCAGTTCTTC	CASSFSIRGTSGSYNEQFF	TRBJ2-1	19	TRBD2	TRBV27	few
TGCAGTGCTGCCCTCGGCGGGGGGGCCAACAATGAGCAGTTCTTC	CSAALGGGANNEQFF	TRBJ2-1	15	TRBD2	TRBV20-1	few
TGTGCCAGCAGTTTGTGGGGGGCCCACAATGAGCAGTTCTTC	CASSLWGAHNEQFF	TRBJ2-1	14	.	TRBV27	few
TGCAGTGCTACGTTTCTGGGCACCTACGAGCAGTACTTC	CSATFLGTYEQYF	TRBJ2-7	13	.	TRBV20-1	many
TGCGCCAGCCGCCCCGGCCCTACGAACACCGGGGAGCTGTTTTTT	CASRPGPTNTGELFF	TRBJ2-2	15	.	TRBV5-1	.